Below are 21 T cell receptor beta chains sequenced from a single sample in a study of CD8 T cells in ankylosing spondylitis. Study-level points and caveats: Characteristic of ankylosing spondylitis blood, it appeared, was a TCR beta motif comprising eight highly homologous variants.

These receptors' targets are unknown. TCRdb reprocessed the 5' RACE reads with MiXCR, giving one entry per CDR3 protein. The sample has over 700,000 distinct CDR3 sequences, around 20% seen once; the top ten hold 19%. Sequencing was carried out using blood, either unsorted or a sorted T cell fraction (not recorded which). These receptors were obtained from a male donor with ankylosing spondylitis.

The rearrangement joins TRBV20-1 to TRBJ1-6; 8 positions agree with TRBD1. Germline-derived CDR1 and CDR2 are DFQATT and SNEGSKA (reference sequence). CDR3 length: 14 amino acids. The V segment lost 2 bases and the J segment 7 bases; nucleotides outside the gene matches: 4. The CDR3 reads CSARLGQANSPLHF. In DNA, the CDR3 is TGCAGTGCTAGATTGGGACAGGCAAATTCACCCCTCCACTTT.

This clonotype turned up a few times. The chain joins TRBV18 to TRBJ2-7, with no clear D. The CDR3 contains 12 residues. CDR1 and CDR2 from the germline V gene are KGHSH and LQKENI. V was cut by 2 bases and J by 0 bases, with 2 bases left in between. Here the CDR3 reads CASSPASYEQYF. In DNA, the CDR3 is TGTGCCAGCTCACCAGCCTCCTACGAGCAGTACTTC.

This clonotype showed up many times. CDR3 sequence: CSARSQGAGETQYF. The CDR3 region has the DNA TGCAGTGCCAGATCCCAGGGGGCGGGAGAGACCCAGTACTTC. The rearrangement uses TRBV20-1 and TRBJ2-5, with TRBD1 matching over 8 bases. The CDR3 is 14 amino acids. In germline, CDR1 is DFQATT, CDR2 SNEGSKA (reference sequence). V trimming: 6 bases; J trimming: 4 bases; junction bases outside the gene matches: 10.

This sequence joins TRBV6-1 and TRBJ2-1; 12 nucleotides match TRBD2. CDR3 length equals 15 residues. Germline-derived CDR1 and CDR2 are MNHNS and SASEGT. The V gene end was trimmed by 5 bases and the J gene end by 10 bases; junction bases not matched to a gene: 9. Here the CDR3 reads CASSPGLAGVTEQFF. The CDR3 DNA reads as TGTGCCAGCAGTCCGGGACTAGCGGGTGTGACAGAGCAGTTCTTC.

This clonotype has a handful of counts. V usage is TRBV24-1 and J usage is TRBJ2-1, with unresolved D. The germline gives CDR1 KGHDR, CDR2 SFDVKD. V gave up 1 base and J gave up 6 bases, with 3 bases separating them. The CDR3 runs to 12 residues. The CDR3 is CATSDFGNEQFF. In nucleotides, the CDR3 is TGTGCCACCAGTGATTTCGGCAATGAGCAGTTCTTC.

This clonotype occurred a few times. The chain carries TRBV9 and TRBJ2-3, with D hard to call. V lost 7 bases to trimming and J lost 0 bases, with 15 bases between them. Per germline, CDR1 SGDLS and CDR2 YYNGEE. This CDR3 has 15 amino acids. In DNA, the CDR3 is TGTGCCAGCGGACCCAGAGGAACTAGCACAGATACGCAGTATTTT. It translates to CASGPRGTSTDTQYF. The full variable domain, completed using reference TRBV9 and TRBJ2-3, is DSGVTQTPKHLITATGQRVTLRCSPRSGDLSVYWYQQSLDQGLQFLIQYYNGEERAKGNILERFSAQQFPDLHSELNLSSLELGDSALYFCASGPRGTSTDTQYFGPGTRLTVL.

The chain uses TRBV20-1 and TRBJ2-3; 12 bases fit TRBD2. This CDR3 region has 18 residues. Germline V CDR1 and CDR2: DFQATT, SNEGSKA (reference sequence). Trimming at V came to 5 bases and at J to 2 bases, leaving 14 bases not matched to a gene. For the CDR3, the DNA is TGCAGTGCTTCGGGACTAGCGGGTCGCTCTGGAGACACAGATACGCAGTATTTT. Translation: CSASGLAGRSGDTDTQYF.

This clonotype turned up a few times. CDR3 in DNA: TGTGCCAGCAGCCCGGAGGCCTCCTACAATGAGCAGTTCTTC. This codes for CASSPEASYNEQFF. The rearrangement joins TRBV3-1 to TRBJ2-1; tentatively, D is TRBD2 (5 bases). Between the trimmed V and J ends, which lost 4 bases and 0 bases, there was a span of 7 bases. The germline V gene encodes CDR1 LGHDT and CDR2 YNNKEL (reference sequence). The CDR3 runs 14 residues.

This chain connects TRBV6-2 or TRBV6-3 to TRBJ2-3; 7 bases agree with TRBD2. Germline lookup yields CDR1 MNHEY and CDR2 SVGEGT. The CDR3 covers 17 residues. J lost 5 bases, V lost 2 bases, and 13 bases had no gene match. The CDR3 loop is CASSYGGTSVYLDTQYF. CDR3 DNA: TGTGCCAGCAGTTACGGCGGAACTAGCGTGTATCTAGATACGCAGTATTTT.

This clonotype was seen more than once but under ten times. CDR3 sequence reads: CASSFQGGNNQPQHF. Written as DNA, the CDR3 is TGTGCCAGCAGTTTTCAGGGGGGGAATAATCAGCCCCAGCATTTT. The gene calls are TRBV28 and TRBJ1-5, with 7 bases that match TRBD1. The CDR3 spans 15 residues. V trimming: 3 bases; J trimming: 4 bases; junction bases outside the gene matches: 6. From germline, CDR1 is MDHEN and CDR2 SYDVKM.

CDR3 sequence reads: CSARDSLRTGTSGNTIYF. DNA for the CDR3: TGCAGTGCTAGAGATTCCCTGAGGACAGGGACCTCTGGAAACACCATATATTTT. J is TRBJ1-3 and V is TRBV20-1, with 8 bases matching TRBD1. The CDR3 has 18 amino acids. Germline V lookup: CDR1 DFQATT, CDR2 SNEGSKA (reference sequence). V lost 0 bases to trimming and J lost 0 bases; unmatched junction nucleotides: 10.

There are a few counts of this clonotype. The rearrangement uses TRBV12-3 or TRBV12-4 and TRBJ2-7, with 10 bases that match TRBD1. V gave up 7 bases and J gave up 6 bases; unmatched junction bases: 12. The length of the CDR3 is 15 residues. The CDR3 spells CASTDSPGQGSEQYF. The CDR3 DNA sequence: TGTGCCAGCACCGATTCGCCGGGACAGGGGTCCGAGCAGTACTTC.

This rearrangement joins TRBV5-1 to TRBJ2-6; 8 bases match TRBD1. Looked up from germline, CDR1 is SGHRS and CDR2 is YFSETQ. The trim removed 4 bases at V and 2 bases at J, leaving 17 bases unmatched. CDR3 length: 20 amino acids. CDR3 protein: CASSTLIGQGNVTGANVLTF. The CDR3 bases are TGCGCCAGCAGCACCCTTATAGGACAGGGAAACGTGACTGGGGCCAACGTCCTGACTTTC.

V and J are TRBV5-1 and TRBJ2-7; 7 bases match TRBD1. The J segment lost 2 bases and the V segment lost 2 bases, leaving 4 bases of the junction unmatched. This CDR3 region has 14 residues. The germline V gene has CDR1 SGHRS and CDR2 YFSETQ. The CDR3 coding sequence is TGCGCCAGCAGCTTTAACAGGGGCCCCTACGAGCAGTACTTC. This codes for CASSFNRGPYEQYF.

This chain links TRBV29-1 with TRBJ2-7; TRBD1 or TRBD2 may be the D gene (5 bases each). V was clipped by 4 bases and J by 0 bases, with 10 bases between them. CDR3 size: 13 residues. Germline V gene lookup returns CDR1 SQVTM and CDR2 ANQGSEA. CDR3 amino acids: CSVVGGGSYEQYF. DNA of the CDR3: TGCAGCGTTGTGGGTGGGGGCTCCTACGAGCAGTACTTC.

This clonotype was counted between two and nine times. This chain links TRBV7-2 with TRBJ2-1; 9 nucleotides align to TRBD2. V dropped 1 base and J dropped 3; count of bases not matched to a gene: 7. The germline gives CDR1 SGHTA, CDR2 FQGNSA. The CDR3 is 17 amino acids. CDR3 sequence: CASSLGGLAGLYNEQFF. Here the CDR3 DNA reads TGTGCCAGCAGCTTAGGAGGGCTAGCGGGGCTCTACAATGAGCAGTTCTTC.

In its sample, this clonotype was seen a few times. The chain employs TRBV15 and TRBJ1-6; the D gene is possibly TRBD1 (6 bases). Germline assignment: CDR1 LNHNV and CDR2 YYDKDF (reference sequence). V was trimmed by 3 bases and J by 7 bases, leaving 19 bases between them. CDR3 size: 17 residues. The CDR3 bases are TGTGCCACCAGCAGGAGGCCGGGGGCCCTCAGCAATTCACCCCTCCACTTT. This sequence encodes CATSRRPGALSNSPLHF.

This chain uses TRBV20-1 with TRBJ2-2; 7 nucleotides match TRBD1. Germline V gene lookup returns CDR1 DFQATT and CDR2 SNEGSKA (reference sequence). CDR3 length: 17 residues. J was trimmed by 1 base and V by 0 bases; bases with no gene match: 8. The CDR3 reads CSARDSGQRVNTGELFF. The DNA for the CDR3 is TGCAGTGCTAGAGACTCGGGACAGCGAGTGAACACCGGGGAGCTGTTTTTT.

DNA for the CDR3: TGTGCCAGCAGCTTGGGGACAGATGAGCAAGAGACCCAGTACTTC. It specifies CASSLGTDEQETQYF. J is TRBJ2-5 and V is TRBV7-6; 7 bases are shared with TRBD1. The length of the CDR3 is 15 residues. The germline V gene has CDR1 SGHVS and CDR2 FNYEAQ. V was pared by 3 bases and J by 2 bases, with 6 bases of the junction left unmatched.

This clonotype was found a few times. The V and J genes are TRBV5-1 and TRBJ2-3; 15 positions match TRBD2. Germline lookup yields CDR1 SGHRS and CDR2 YFSETQ. This CDR3 has 19 amino acids. V was clipped by 3 bases and J by 3 bases; unmatched bases: 11. The CDR3: CASSWAGTSGGLRTDTQYF. As DNA, the CDR3 is TGCGCCAGCAGCTGGGCCGGGACTAGCGGGGGGCTCCGGACAGATACGCAGTATTTT.

The rearrangement joins TRBV27 to TRBJ1-4; D possibly corresponds to TRBD1 (5 bases). The V end was cut by 6 bases, the J end by 4 bases, with 18 bases between. Germline loops: CDR1 MNHEY, CDR2 SMNVEV (reference sequence). CDR3 length: 16 amino acids. The CDR3 bases are TGTGCCAGCAGGTCGCCCTGGGGGGGTGATAATGAAAAACTGTTTTTT. Protein sequence: CASRSPWGGDNEKLFF.